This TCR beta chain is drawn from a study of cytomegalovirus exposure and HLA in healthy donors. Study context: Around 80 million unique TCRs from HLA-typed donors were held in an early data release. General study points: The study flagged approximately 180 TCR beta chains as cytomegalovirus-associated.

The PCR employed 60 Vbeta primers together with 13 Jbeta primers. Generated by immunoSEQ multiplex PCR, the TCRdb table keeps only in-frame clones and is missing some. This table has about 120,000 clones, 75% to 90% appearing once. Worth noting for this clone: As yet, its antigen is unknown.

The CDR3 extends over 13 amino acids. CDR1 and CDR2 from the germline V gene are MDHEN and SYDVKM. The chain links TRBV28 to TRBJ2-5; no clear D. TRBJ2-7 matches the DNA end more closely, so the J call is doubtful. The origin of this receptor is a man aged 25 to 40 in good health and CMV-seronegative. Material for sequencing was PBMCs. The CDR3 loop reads CASSLTASYEQYF. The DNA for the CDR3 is TGTGCCAGCAGTTTAACAGCCTCCTACGAGCAGTACTTC.